The 32 T cell receptor beta chains presented below share a single source sample, sequenced in a study of lymphopenia after photon versus proton radiotherapy. TCRdb's table, derived via immunoSEQ multiplex PCR, lists solely in-frame clones and lacks some. The sample has about 45,000 clones, 85% seen once. Here the sequenced sample was peripheral blood, taken from a patient treated with photon-based radiotherapy. The receptors here all came from a man between 40 and 49 years old with gastric cancer.

The chain links TRBV25-1 to TRBJ1-6; TRBD1 matches 8 bases. Losses at the gene ends were 2 bases for V and 7 bases for J; bases not matched to a gene: 7. The CDR3 length is 16 residues. From germline, CDR1 is MGHDK and CDR2 SYGVNS. The CDR3 DNA reads as TGTGCCAGCAGTGAAGGAGGTCAGGGGGCAAATTCACCCCTCCACTTT. Its translation: CASSEGGQGANSPLHF.

The chain uses TRBV2 and TRBJ1-2; 11 nucleotides match TRBD1. V shed 6 bases and J 7 bases; nucleotides not matched to a gene: 7. CDR1 SNHLY and CDR2 FYNNEI come from the germline V gene. This CDR3 has 14 amino acids. CDR3 sequence reads: CASRQDRGQSGYTF. In nucleotides, the CDR3 is TGTGCCAGCAGACAGGACAGGGGGCAAAGTGGCTACACCTTC.

The chain joins TRBV12-5 to TRBJ1-2; 8 bases map to TRBD1. V lost 3 bases, J lost 6 bases, and 15 bases stayed unmatched. CDR3 size: 17 residues. CDR1 is LGHNT, CDR2 FRNRAP, per germline. The CDR3 protein is CASGFALTGQGPDGYTF. The CDR3 DNA reads TGTGCTAGTGGTTTTGCTTTAACCGGACAGGGCCCTGATGGCTACACCTTC.

The chain employs TRBV2 and TRBJ1-3, with a tentative D call TRBD1 (5 bases). The CDR3 is 16 residues long. CDR1 SNHLY and CDR2 FYNNEI come from the germline V gene. V dropped 6 bases and J dropped 0 bases, with 15 bases sitting between them. Written as DNA, the CDR3 is TGTGCCAGCAGACAAAAGGGGATCCTCTCTGGAAACACCATATATTTT. It yields the protein CASRQKGILSGNTIYF.

In its sample, this clone was seen once. The chain links TRBV27 to TRBJ2-2; weak D call: TRBD2 (5 bases). The germline V gene encodes CDR1 MNHEY and CDR2 SMNVEV (reference sequence). The V and J ends lost 5 bases and 1 base respectively, with 20 bases between them. This CDR3 contains 18 residues. CDR3 sequence: CASSPPHPDWMNTGELFF. DNA for the CDR3: TGTGCCAGCAGTCCACCCCATCCGGACTGGATGAACACCGGGGAGCTGTTTTTT.

The chain combines TRBV4-1 with TRBJ1-4, with D possibly matching TRBD1 (5 bases). The CDR3 sequence is 16 residues long. The germline V gene encodes CDR1 MGHRA and CDR2 YSYEKL. V was shortened by 3 bases and J by 7 bases, with 18 bases between the two germline ends. Written as DNA, the CDR3 is TGCGCCAGCAGCCATCCCGGGTCAGGGCAAGGTGAAAAACTGTTTTTT. It translates to CASSHPGSGQGEKLFF.

The chain has TRBV19 and TRBJ2-1; tentatively, D is TRBD1 (7 bases). Germline V lookup: CDR1 LNHDA, CDR2 SQIVND (reference sequence). The CDR3 length is 16 residues. V shed 5 bases and J shed 7 bases, with 21 bases lying between them. This CDR3 reads CASSRGTVVGYNEQFF. The CDR3 coding sequence is TGTGCCAGTAGTCGCGGGACAGTAGTGGGGTATAATGAGCAGTTCTTC.

This chain joins TRBV5-1 and TRBJ1-3; D gene uncertain. The CDR3 consists of 13 residues. The germline CDR1 and CDR2 sequences are SGHRS and YFSETQ. V was clipped by 4 bases and J by 9 bases, with 14 bases between them. This chain's CDR3 is CASSADPISTIYF. The CDR3 region has the DNA TGCGCCAGCAGCGCCGACCCAATCAGCACCATATATTTT.

The V gene is TRBV2, the J gene TRBJ2-7; a possible D gene is TRBD2 (7 bases). Germline assignment: CDR1 SNHLY and CDR2 FYNNEI. V was shortened by 6 bases and J by 0 bases, with 15 bases between the two germline ends. There are 15 residues in the CDR3. The CDR3 DNA is TGTGCCAGCAGCATGGGGGGCGGGGGCTCCTACGAGCAGTACTTC. Translating gives CASSMGGGGSYEQYF.

The chain recombines TRBV6-6 with TRBJ1-5; D not certain. Germline-derived CDR1 and CDR2 are MNHNY and SVGAGI (reference sequence). This CDR3 spans 13 amino acids. The V end was cut by 7 bases, the J end by 7 bases, with 14 bases between. The CDR3 sequence: CASIHILGQPQHF. CDR3 sequence (DNA): TGTGCCAGCATCCATATCCTTGGGCAGCCCCAGCATTTT.

The count of this clone is one. V and J are TRBV18 and TRBJ1-3, with unresolved D. The V gene's germline CDR1 is KGHSH and CDR2 LQKENI. This CDR3 is 15 amino acids long. With 3 bases removed from V and 4 bases from J, the gap between germline ends came to 13 bases. This CDR3 is CASSPAGGFGNTIYF. CDR3 in DNA: TGTGCCAGCTCACCTGCGGGAGGGTTCGGAAACACCATATATTTT.

The V gene is TRBV5-6, the J gene TRBJ2-2; 14 nucleotides align to TRBD2. CDR1 and CDR2 from the germline V gene are SGHDT and YYEEEE. V trimming: 4 bases; J trimming: 1 base; junction bases outside the gene matches: 6. The CDR3 has 18 residues. CDR3 nucleotides: TGTGCCAGCAGCCGGACTAGCGGGGGGCTCCTGAACACCGGGGAGCTGTTTTTT. Translated, it gives CASSRTSGGLLNTGELFF.

The rearrangement joins TRBV9 to TRBJ2-1; D may be TRBD2 (5 bases). This CDR3 contains 15 residues. V was trimmed by 0 bases and J by 2 bases, leaving 9 bases between them. CDR1 is SGDLS and CDR2 is YYNGEE in the germline V gene. CDR3 coding DNA: TGTGCCAGCAGCGTAGAGGAGGAGGCCTACAATGAGCAGTTCTTC. Encoded protein: CASSVEEEAYNEQFF.

The CDR3 sequence is CASSLETQSYEQYF. CDR3 DNA sequence: TGTGCCAGCAGCTTAGAGACACAATCCTACGAGCAGTACTTC. The V and J genes are TRBV11-2 and TRBJ2-7; D ambiguous. The V and J ends lost 0 bases and 1 base respectively, with 7 bases between them. The CDR3 runs 14 residues. Per the germline V gene, CDR1 is SGHAT and CDR2 is FQNNGV.

This chain uses TRBV6-6 with TRBJ1-6, with TRBD1 matching 9 bases. J was trimmed by 5 bases and V by 7 bases; bases with no gene match: 6. CDR3 length: 15 residues. Germline-derived CDR1 and CDR2 are MNHNY and SVGAGI (reference sequence). The CDR3 bases are TGTGCCAGCAAACAGGGACAGGGTAATAATTCACCCCTCCACTTT. Translating it yields CASKQGQGNNSPLHF.

The chain carries TRBV11-2 and TRBJ2-2, with TRBD2 matching 8 bases. There are 15 residues in the CDR3. Germline CDR1 and CDR2: SGHAT and FQNNGV. The V and J ends lost 5 bases and 6 bases, in that order; junction bases with no gene match: 8. CDR3: CASSLGLGAAGELFF. CDR3 DNA sequence: TGTGCCAGCAGCCTGGGACTAGGGGCGGCCGGGGAGCTGTTTTTT.

The chain carries TRBV6-1 and TRBJ1-1; perhaps TRBD1 as D (6 bases). Trimming stripped 1 base from V and 7 bases from J, with 13 bases between. Germline V gives CDR1 MNHNS, CDR2 SASEGT. CDR3 length: 14 amino acids. In DNA form, the CDR3 reads TGTGCCAGCAGTGAAGGGACAGAGGCCGATGAAGCTTTCTTT. It encodes CASSEGTEADEAFF.

The chain recombines TRBV7-3 with TRBJ2-1; 10 positions match TRBD2. Trimming cost V 5 bases and J 6 bases; bases outside gene matches: 7. CDR1 is SGHTA, CDR2 FQGTGA, per germline. CDR3 size: 15 residues. The CDR3 DNA reads TGTGCCAGCAGCCGCGGACTAGCGGATGGCAATGAGCAGTTCTTC. As protein: CASSRGLADGNEQFF.

The chain has TRBV19 and TRBJ2-7; 9 bases are shared with TRBD1. The CDR3 totals 14 residues. Germline CDR1 LNHDA, CDR2 SQIVND (reference sequence). The trim removed 3 bases at V and 1 base at J, leaving 1 base unmatched. In DNA, the CDR3 is TGTGCCAGTAGTATGGGACAGGGATCCTACGAGCAGTACTTC. Translation gives CASSMGQGSYEQYF.

CDR3 nucleotides: TGTGCCAGCAGTGTGGGGACAGGGGCAGATACGCAGTATTTT. As protein: CASSVGTGADTQYF. The gene calls are TRBV25-1 and TRBJ2-3, with 10 bases identical to TRBD1. Germline CDR1 reads MGHDK; CDR2 reads SYGVNS. Germline trimming cut 4 bases from V and 4 bases from J; bases unmatched to any gene: 2. This CDR3 contains 14 residues.

This sequence joins TRBV7-6 and TRBJ2-3, with 8 bases matching TRBD2. Germline CDR1 is SGHVS and CDR2 is FNYEAQ. After removal of 5 bases from V and 1 base from J, the junction contained 2 bases not matched to a gene. The CDR3 has 14 residues. CDR3 sequence (DNA): TGTGCCAGCAGCAATAGCGGGGGCACAGATACGCAGTATTTT. Protein product: CASSNSGGTDTQYF. Full variable domain (rest looked up from reference TRBV7-6 and TRBJ2-3): GAGVSQSPRYKVTKRGQDVALRCDPISGHVSLYWYRQALGQGPEFLTYFNYEAQQDKSGLPNDRFSAERPEGSISTLTIQRTEQRDSAMYRCASSNSGGTDTQYFGPGTRLTVL.

V gene TRBV5-1 combines with J gene TRBJ2-2; 8 bases align to TRBD2. Germline CDR1 and CDR2: SGHRS and YFSETQ. V lost 4 bases and J lost 4; bases outside the gene matches: 12. The CDR3 covers 17 residues. The CDR3 loop is CASSPRGGITSTGELFF. The CDR3 DNA reads as TGCGCCAGCAGCCCCCGCGGGGGGATCACGAGCACCGGGGAGCTGTTTTTT.

The rearrangement joins TRBV7-2 to TRBJ1-1; D gene unclear. V was trimmed by 8 bases and J by 4 bases, leaving 14 bases between them. The CDR3 covers 13 residues. The germline gives CDR1 SGHTA, CDR2 FQGNSA. The CDR3 loop is CASSTAGPTEAFF. The CDR3, as DNA: TGTGCCAGCTCAACCGCAGGACCCACTGAAGCTTTCTTT.

The V call is TRBV5-1, the J call TRBJ2-5; 10 nucleotides align to TRBD1. This CDR3 is built from 15 residues. V shed 0 bases, J shed 5 bases, and the junction held 4 bases outside the gene matches. Germline V lookup: CDR1 SGHRS, CDR2 YFSETQ. The CDR3 region is CASSLEGQGRETQYF. As DNA, the CDR3 is TGCGCCAGCAGCTTGGAGGGACAGGGGAGGGAGACCCAGTACTTC.

The chain employs TRBV6-5 and TRBJ2-7; a weak D match, TRBD2 (7 bases). The CDR3 sequence is 15 residues long. Germline V gene lookup returns CDR1 MNHEY and CDR2 SVGAGI. The ends were cut back, 8 bases at V and 2 bases at J, with 19 bases in the middle. This chain's CDR3 is CASQLKGGAAYEQYF. CDR3 sequence (DNA): TGTGCCAGCCAGCTTAAGGGGGGGGCCGCCTACGAGCAGTACTTC.

The table lists this clone with a count of one. The chain has TRBV5-5 and TRBJ1-5; D is ambiguous. CDR3 length equals 13 residues. Trimming cost V 4 bases and J 5 bases, with 10 bases left between them. Germline-derived CDR1 and CDR2 are SGHKS and YYEKEE (reference sequence). For the CDR3, the DNA is TGTGCCAGCAGCAGGAGTTTGGATCAGCCCCAGCATTTT. Its protein product is CASSRSLDQPQHF.

V is TRBV5-6 and J is TRBJ1-1; 10 bases match TRBD1. This CDR3 region has 16 residues. The V segment lost 4 bases and the J segment 5 bases; nucleotides outside the gene matches: 11. The V gene's germline CDR1 is SGHDT and CDR2 YYEEEE. The CDR3 reads CASSEDRGQGWTEAFF. The DNA for the CDR3 is TGTGCCAGCAGCGAGGACCGGGGACAGGGGTGGACTGAAGCTTTCTTT.

The gene calls are TRBV27 and TRBJ1-4; 7 bases are a match to TRBD1. V shed 5 bases and J 8 bases; nucleotides not matched to a gene: 8. Per the germline V gene, CDR1 is MNHEY and CDR2 is SMNVEV (reference sequence). This CDR3 is 14 amino acids long. CDR3 sequence reads: CASSPKGGREKLFF. The CDR3 bases are TGTGCCAGCAGTCCAAAAGGGGGCCGAGAAAAACTGTTTTTT. Full variable domain (missing parts from reference TRBV27 and TRBJ1-4): EAQVTQNPRYLITVTGKKLTVTCSQNMNHEYMSWYRQDPGLGLRQIYYSMNVEVTDKGDVPEGYKVSRKEKRNFPLILESPSPNQTSLYFCASSPKGGREKLFFGSGTQLSVL.

The chain is built from TRBV18 and TRBJ2-3; D uncertain. Trimming removed 3 bases from V and 0 bases from J, with 7 bases in between. The CDR3 has 14 residues. Germline V gene lookup returns CDR1 KGHSH and CDR2 LQKENI. The CDR3 loop is CASSPWGSTDTQYF. The CDR3 DNA is TGTGCCAGCTCACCTTGGGGTAGCACAGATACGCAGTATTTT.

V and J are TRBV5-1 and TRBJ1-2; D unresolved. CDR3 length equals 13 residues. The germline V and J ends were trimmed by 6 bases and 8 bases, with 17 bases remaining between them. CDR1 and CDR2 (germline): SGHRS, YFSETQ. CDR3 nucleotide sequence: TGCGCCAGCATCGGAACTACCGGCGGAGGCTACACCTTC. This codes for CASIGTTGGGYTF.

The rearrangement joins TRBV7-2 to TRBJ2-7; D tentatively fits TRBD1 or TRBD2 (6 bases each). The CDR3 runs to 14 residues. V was clipped by 8 bases and J by 5 bases, with 19 bases between them. Germline V gives CDR1 SGHTA, CDR2 FQGNSA. The CDR3 sequence is CASDRGDMYDEQYF. The CDR3 bases are TGTGCCAGCGATAGGGGGGATATGTATGACGAGCAGTACTTC.

This clone appeared a few times. The chain couples TRBV7-2 to TRBJ2-3; D is possibly TRBD1 or TRBD2 (6 bases each). The CDR3 runs 15 residues. From germline, CDR1 is SGHTA and CDR2 FQGNSA. Trimming left V 4 bases short and J 6 bases short, with 17 bases between. This CDR3 reads CASSWNPGGRDTQYF. CDR3 bases: TGTGCCAGCAGCTGGAACCCCGGGGGCCGGGATACGCAGTATTTT.